The rows below give T cell receptor beta chains drawn from one sample of a study of PD-1 blockade in mismatch repair-deficient tumors. Sequencing used immunoSEQ multiplex PCR; TCRdb keeps in-frame clones, though not all of them. The repertoire has under 150,000 clones, around 83% of them found once; the top ten carry approximately 13%. The sample here was peripheral blood, taken 44 weeks after starting pembrolizumab. The receptors stem from an adult with mismatch repair-deficient cancer. Both conserved end residues are trimmed from each CDR3. Fields, in order: CDR3 protein, V gene, CDR3 length.

ASSLGSAPYEQY TRBV13 12
ASSLTGVLNTEAF TRBV5-6 13
ASSKQGRRSYNEQF TRBV27 14
ASSLDGARSSYEQY TRBV13 14
SVVGGGVSEQY TRBV29-1 11
ASSLETQY TRBV25-1 8
ASSVGRASGNTIY TRBV9 13
SVESREPGDEQF TRBV29-1 12
ASSLKLIAGTEAF TRBV11-2 13
ASSLPGTGVGYT TRBV5-1 12
ASSSDGGYVDEQF TRBV6-5 13
ASSFWAGVHRSNQPQH TRBV5-8 16
ASSRIDRGVNQPQH TRBV21-1 14
ASEGGRSNEQF TRBV11-3 11
ASSESAQGANTGELF TRBV10-1 15
ASSLGQGKQF TRBV5-6 10
ASRRTGLGSYEQY TRBV6-5 13
ASSSLAGGYQETQY TRBV5-1 14
ASSLKGIGRGETQY TRBV11-2 14
ASSLGASSYEQY TRBV13 12
ASSSSVQLNTEAF TRBV7-6 13
ASSERAPTAANEKLF TRBV2 15
SFEGIRAEAF TRBV29-1 10
ASSQTTGDYEQY TRBV4-2 12
ASSAGGPISYNEQF TRBV6-6 14
ASSWGLGTDTQY TRBV7-9 12
AWKNREGISGANVLT TRBV30 15
ASSSSGSTDTQY TRBV6-4 12
ASSLGWGNQPQH TRBV28 12
ASSFVIGETQY TRBV5-1 11
ASSPRGLGLQETQY TRBV9 14
ASSLEEGGSYEQY TRBV11-2 13
ASSPGGEQF TRBV5-4 9
ASSHEKTGTGGNWEQF TRBV9 16
ASSPLQVAGVETQY TRBV18 14
ASRRTGVNTEAF TRBV19 12
ASNLRGGAVYEQY TRBV5-5 13
ASSLSPGFYYEQY TRBV27 13
ASSIAVRTAPYGYT TRBV19 14
ASSLGQGFFGELF TRBV7-8 13
ASSLEDDSTDTQY TRBV5-4 13
ASSPLAGGPYEQY TRBV6-6 13
ASSPKGGSGRAGGELF TRBV7-3 16
ASSIGGRAGELF TRBV19 12
ASSSTGSSYNEQF TRBV7-3 13
ASSFWTGANEKLF TRBV7-9 13